This T cell receptor (beta chain) comes out of a study of T cell changes during pregnancy in multiple sclerosis. TCRdb's copy holds only in-frame clones and misses some; the assay was immunoSEQ multiplex PCR. Here the sample spans about 27,000 clones, roughly 86% being singletons. There are 14 residues in the CDR3. Per the germline V gene, CDR1 is MNHNY and CDR2 is SVGAGI (reference sequence). V was cut by 7 bases and J by 5 bases, with 17 bases left in between. The source was CD8+ T cells from peripheral blood mononuclear cells, collected in the second trimester of pregnancy. This chain connects TRBV6-6 to TRBJ1-2; D is unclear. This receptor was identified in a female donor with multiple sclerosis, enrolled in a pregnancy study. CDR3 in amino acids: CASTHSPRLYGYTF. The CDR3 DNA reads TGTGCCAGCACCCACTCCCCCAGGCTTTATGGCTACACCTTC.